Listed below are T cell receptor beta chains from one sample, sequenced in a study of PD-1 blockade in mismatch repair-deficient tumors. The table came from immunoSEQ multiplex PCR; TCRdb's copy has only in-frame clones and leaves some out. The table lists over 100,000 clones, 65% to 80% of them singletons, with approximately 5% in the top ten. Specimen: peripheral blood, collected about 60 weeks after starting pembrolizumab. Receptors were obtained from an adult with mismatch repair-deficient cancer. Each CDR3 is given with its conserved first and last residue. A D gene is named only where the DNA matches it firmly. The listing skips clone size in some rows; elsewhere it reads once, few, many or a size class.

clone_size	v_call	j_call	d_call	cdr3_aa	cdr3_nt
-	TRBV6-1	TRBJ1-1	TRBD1	CASSETGGWTEAFF	TGTGCCAGCAGTGAAACAGGGGGTTGGACTGAAGCTTTCTTT
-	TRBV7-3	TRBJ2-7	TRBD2	CASMKAGGWYEQYF	TGTGCCAGCATGAAAGCGGGAGGGTGGTACGAGCAGTACTTC
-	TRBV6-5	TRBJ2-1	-	CASFGTSTYNEQFF	TGTGCCAGCTTTGGGACATCGACCTACAATGAGCAGTTCTTC
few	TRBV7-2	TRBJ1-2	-	CASSSAGRAGGYTF	TGTGCCAGCAGCTCCGCCGGGAGAGCGGGCGGCTACACCTTC
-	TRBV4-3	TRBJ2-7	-	CASSQDLRTAYEQYF	TGCGCCAGCAGCCAAGATTTAAGGACAGCCTACGAGCAGTACTTC
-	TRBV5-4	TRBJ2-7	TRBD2	CASSPGGGSSYEQYF	TGTGCCAGCAGCCCTGGCGGCGGGAGCTCCTACGAGCAGTACTTC
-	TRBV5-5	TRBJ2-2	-	CASRPEGSVNGELFF	TGTGCCAGCAGGCCGGAAGGTAGCGTTAACGGGGAGCTGTTTTTT
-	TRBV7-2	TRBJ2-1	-	CASSRLVEDYEQFF	TGTGCCAGCAGTAGACTGGTAGAGGACTATGAGCAGTTCTTC
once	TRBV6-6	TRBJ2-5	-	CASSYIGRGETQYF	TGTGCCAGCAGTTATATCGGGAGAGGGGAGACCCAGTACTTC
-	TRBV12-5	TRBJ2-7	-	CASGLVSGPLRGEQYF	TGTGCTAGTGGTTTGGTCTCTGGGCCACTACGTGGCGAGCAGTACTTC
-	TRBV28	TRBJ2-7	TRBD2	CASSGRSSGVEQYF	TGTGCCAGCAGCGGACGTTCGAGCGGGGTCGAGCAGTACTTC
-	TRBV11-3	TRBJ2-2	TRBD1	CASSPRTGLDTGELFF	TGTGCCAGCAGCCCGAGGACAGGGTTGGACACCGGGGAGCTGTTTTTT
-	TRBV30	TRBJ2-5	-	CAWSDGQPQETQYF	TGTGCCTGGAGTGACGGGCAGCCCCAAGAGACCCAGTACTTC
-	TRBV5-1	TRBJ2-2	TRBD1	CASSLGTGDTGELFF	TGCGCCAGCAGCTTGGGGACAGGGGATACCGGGGAGCTGTTTTTT
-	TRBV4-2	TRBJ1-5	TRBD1	CASSQETAGGMRNQPQHF	TGTGCCAGCAGCCAAGAAACGGCAGGGGGCATGAGGAATCAGCCCCAGCATTTT
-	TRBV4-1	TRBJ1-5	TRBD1	CASSQVDGTGIYQPQHF	TGCGCCAGCAGCCAAGTGGACGGGACAGGGATTTACCAGCCCCAGCATTTT
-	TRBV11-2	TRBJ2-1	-	CASSLEWLASYNEQFF	TGTGCCAGCAGCTTAGAGTGGTTAGCGAGTTACAATGAGCAGTTCTTC
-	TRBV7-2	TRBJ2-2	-	CASSLGPGNTGELFF	TGTGCCAGCAGCCTAGGGCCGGGAAACACCGGGGAGCTGTTTTTT
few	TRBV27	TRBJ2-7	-	CASGWVSLNEQYF	TGTGCCAGCGGTTGGGTGAGTCTCAACGAGCAGTACTTC
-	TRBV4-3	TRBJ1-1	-	CASSQDPTDHEAFF	TGCGCCAGCAGCCAAGATCCCACAGACCATGAAGCTTTCTTT
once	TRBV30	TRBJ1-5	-	CAWSVPAGKGWNQPQHF	TGTGCCTGGAGTGTCCCAGCGGGGAAAGGTTGGAATCAGCCCCAGCATTTT
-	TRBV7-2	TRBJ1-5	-	CASSLAGGYSNQPQHF	TGTGCCAGCAGCTTAGCAGGGGGATATAGCAATCAGCCCCAGCATTTT
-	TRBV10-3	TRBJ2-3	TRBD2	CAISGSGGPSTDTQYF	TGTGCCATCAGTGGAAGCGGGGGGCCCAGCACAGATACGCAGTATTTT
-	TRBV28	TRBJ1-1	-	CASSRDKMNTEAFF	TGTGCCAGCAGCCGGGACAAAATGAACACTGAAGCTTTCTTT
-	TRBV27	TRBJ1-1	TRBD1	CASSFGTGRGNTEAFF	TGTGCCAGCAGTTTTGGGACAGGGAGGGGGAACACTGAAGCTTTCTTT
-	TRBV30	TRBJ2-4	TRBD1	CAWGRDRVLAGRLAKNIQYF	TGTGCCTGGGGCCGGGACAGGGTCTTAGCGGGCCGTCTAGCCAAAAACATTCAGTACTTC
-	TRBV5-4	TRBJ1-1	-	CASSLGFAPNTEAFF	TGTGCCAGCAGCTTGGGGTTCGCCCCTAACACTGAAGCTTTCTTT
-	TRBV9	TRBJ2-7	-	CASSVAGLGGGEEQYF	TGTGCCAGCAGCGTAGCAGGGTTGGGAGGGGGCGAAGAGCAGTACTTC
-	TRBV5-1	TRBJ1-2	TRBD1	CASSMGQGAVYGYTF	TGCGCCAGCAGCATGGGACAGGGGGCAGTCTATGGCTACACCTTC
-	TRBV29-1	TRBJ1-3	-	CSVGQSSGNTIYF	TGCAGCGTTGGACAGTCCTCTGGAAACACCATATATTTT
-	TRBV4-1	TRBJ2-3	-	CASSQDKGSSTDTQYF	TGCGCCAGCAGCCAAGATAAGGGCAGTAGCACAGATACGCAGTATTTT
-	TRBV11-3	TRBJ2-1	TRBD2	CASSFGLAGGARDEQFF	TGTGCCAGCAGCTTCGGACTAGCGGGAGGGGCGAGGGATGAGCAGTTCTTC
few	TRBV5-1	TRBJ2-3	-	CASSPYTDTQYF	TGCGCCAGCAGCCCATACACAGATACGCAGTATTTT
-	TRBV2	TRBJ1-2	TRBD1	CASRDRQGGYGYTF	TGTGCCAGCAGGGATAGACAGGGAGGCTATGGCTACACCTTC
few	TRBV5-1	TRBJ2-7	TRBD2	CASSHTSGSYEQYF	TGCGCCAGCAGCCACACTAGCGGGTCCTACGAGCAGTACTTC
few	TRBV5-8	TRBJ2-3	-	CASSLVGNADTQYF	TGTGCCAGCAGCTTGGTCGGGAATGCAGATACGCAGTATTTT
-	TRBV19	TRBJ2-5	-	CASSIGPIQETQYF	TGTGCCAGTAGTATAGGGCCTATTCAAGAGACCCAGTACTTC
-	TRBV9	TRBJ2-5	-	CASSAGDKQETQYF	TGTGCCAGCAGCGCTGGGGACAAACAAGAGACCCAGTACTTC
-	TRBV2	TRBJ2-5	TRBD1	CASTQDRGRETQYF	TGTGCCAGCACCCAGGACAGGGGAAGAGAGACCCAGTACTTC
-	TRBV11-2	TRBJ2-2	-	CASSLVTGELFF	TGTGCCAGCAGCTTAGTTACCGGGGAGCTGTTTTTT
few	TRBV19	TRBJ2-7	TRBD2	CASSMASGPAYEQYF	TGTGCCAGTAGTATGGCTAGCGGACCAGCCTACGAGCAGTACTTC
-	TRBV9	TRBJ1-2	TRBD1	CASSLQTGGYGYTF	TGTGCCAGCAGCCTACAGACAGGGGGCTATGGCTACACCTTC
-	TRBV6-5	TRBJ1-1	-	CASQASTRAFF	TGTGCCAGTCAGGCCTCGACCCGAGCTTTCTTT
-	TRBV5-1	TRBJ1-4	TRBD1	CASSSEGQTNEKLFF	TGCGCCAGCAGCTCCGAGGGACAGACTAATGAAAAACTGTTTTTT
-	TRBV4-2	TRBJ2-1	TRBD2	CASSQAHLSGRDNEQFF	TGTGCCAGCAGCCAGGCACACCTTAGCGGGAGGGACAATGAGCAGTTCTTC
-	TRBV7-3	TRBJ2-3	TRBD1	CASSQGVSESTDTQYF	TGTGCCAGCAGCCAGGGGGTTAGCGAAAGCACAGATACGCAGTATTTT
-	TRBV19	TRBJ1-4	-	CASIGRVEEKLFF	TGTGCCAGTATCGGCAGGGTAGAAGAAAAACTGTTTTTT
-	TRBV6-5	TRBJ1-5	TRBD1	CASREDRSYNQPQHF	TGTGCCAGCAGAGAGGACAGGTCCTACAATCAGCCCCAGCATTTT
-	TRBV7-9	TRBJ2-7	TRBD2	CASSLALAEGYEQYF	TGTGCCAGCAGCTTAGCCCTAGCGGAGGGCTACGAGCAGTACTTC
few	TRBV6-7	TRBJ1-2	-	CASTANYGYTF	TGTGCCAGCACAGCTAACTATGGCTACACCTTC
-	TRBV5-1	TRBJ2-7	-	CASSLAGQLDSYEQYF	TGCGCCAGCAGCCTCGCGGGACAGCTCGACTCCTACGAGCAGTACTTC
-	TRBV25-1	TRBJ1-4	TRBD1	CASTAQGRGQGEKLFF	TGTGCCAGCACCGCCCAAGGAAGGGGGCAGGGCGAAAAACTGTTTTTT
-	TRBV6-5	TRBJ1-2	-	CASSYGTEYGYTF	TGTGCCAGCAGTTACGGGACGGAATATGGCTACACCTTC
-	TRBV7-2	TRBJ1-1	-	CASSLLGGGTEAFF	TGTGCCAGCAGCCTCCTAGGGGGGGGTACTGAAGCTTTCTTT
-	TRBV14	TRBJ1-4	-	CASSQEMGGWNEKLFF	TGTGCCAGCAGCCAAGAGATGGGGGGATGGAATGAAAAACTGTTTTTT
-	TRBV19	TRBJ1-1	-	CASSIPGSARGTEAFF	TGTGCCAGTTCTATCCCCGGGTCCGCAAGGGGGACTGAAGCTTTCTTT
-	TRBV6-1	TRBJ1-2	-	CASSQQGANYGYTF	TGTGCCAGCAGTCAACAGGGTGCTAACTATGGCTACACCTTC